The 24 T cell receptor beta chains below come from one sample, sequenced in a study of T-cell reconstitution after alpha-beta-depleted transplantation in children. Library preparation (for TCRbeta) was performed with unique molecular identifiers. TCRdb reprocessed the PCR reads with MiXCR, giving one entry per CDR3 protein. The profile shows about half a million distinct CDR3 sequences, around 13% of them singletons. This sample comprised PBMCs from the stem cell graft donor, obtained from the stem cell graft. The origin of the receptors is a human donor who donated a stem cell graft to a child with combined immunodeficiency.

This clonotype was counted ten times or more. This chain uses TRBV28 with TRBJ2-3; D may be TRBD2 (7 bases). V lost 2 bases to trimming and J lost 6 bases, with 12 bases between them. The CDR3 covers 14 residues. In germline, CDR1 is MDHEN, CDR2 SYDVKM. CDR3 sequence: CASSLRGGADTQYF. The CDR3, as DNA: TGTGCCAGCAGTTTAAGAGGGGGGGCGGATACGCAGTATTTT.

In this sample, this clonotype turned up a few times. V and J are TRBV28 and TRBJ2-3, with D maybe TRBD2 (6 bases). Trimming took off 4 bases at V and 2 bases at J, with 10 bases between the two ends. The CDR3 is 14 amino acids. CDR1 MDHEN and CDR2 SYDVKM come from the germline V gene. CDR3 protein: CASSWRGPTDTQYF. CDR3 nucleotides: TGTGCCAGCAGTTGGAGGGGTCCCACAGATACGCAGTATTTT. Full variable domain (rest looked up from reference TRBV28 and TRBJ2-3): DVKVTQSSRYLVKRTGEKVFLECVQDMDHENMFWYRQDPGLGLRLIYFSYDVKMKEKGDIPEGYSVSREKKERFSLILESASTNQTSMYLCASSWRGPTDTQYFGPGTRLTVL.

The sample holds many counts of this clonotype. The V and J genes are TRBV29-1 and TRBJ2-3; 10 bases are a match to TRBD2. The CDR3 contains 14 residues. The trim removed 6 bases at V and 7 bases at J, leaving 10 bases unmatched. The germline V gene has CDR1 SQVTM and CDR2 ANQGSEA. The CDR3 DNA reads TGCAGCGTCACGCTAGCGGGAGCTCAGAATACGCAGTATTTT. Residues: CSVTLAGAQNTQYF.

This clonotype was seen a handful of times. This rearrangement joins TRBV7-8 to TRBJ1-1, with D uncertain. This CDR3 has 13 residues. Trimming shortened V by 5 bases and J by 0 bases, and 7 bases separated the two germline ends. The germline CDR1 and CDR2 sequences are SGHVS and FQNEAQ. The chain's CDR3 is CASSPGMNTEAFF. The CDR3 region has the DNA TGTGCCAGCAGCCCTGGTATGAACACTGAAGCTTTCTTT. The full variable domain, rest sourced from reference TRBV7-8 and TRBJ1-1, is GAGVSQSPRYKVAKRGQDVALRCDPISGHVSLFWYQQALGQGPEFLTYFQNEAQLDKSGLPSDRFFAERPEGSVSTLKIQRTQQEDSAVYLCASSPGMNTEAFFGQGTRLTVV.

This clonotype was observed many times. The chain recombines TRBV12-3 or TRBV12-4 with TRBJ2-1; D uncertain. CDR3 length: 14 amino acids. Trimming removed 0 bases from V and 6 bases from J, with 9 bases in between. CDR3 sequence reads: CASSLAPPANEQFF. In DNA, the CDR3 is TGTGCCAGCAGTTTAGCCCCACCGGCCAATGAGCAGTTCTTC.

Regarding this clonotype: This sequence may be a read error, since a much larger clone differs from it by one base. This chain uses TRBV5-1 with TRBJ1-1; D is ambiguous. With 3 bases removed from V and 3 bases from J, the gap between germline ends came to 15 bases. Germline-derived CDR1 and CDR2 are SGHRS and YFSETQ. The CDR3 has 15 amino acids. The CDR3 region is CASSSAAISDTEAFF. For the CDR3, the DNA is TGCGCCAGCAGCTCGGCCGCGATAAGTGACACTGAAGCTTTCTTT.

This clonotype was detected many times. This chain uses TRBV29-1 with TRBJ2-7; the D gene is possibly TRBD1 (5 bases). The CDR3 consists of 12 residues. Germline V gene lookup returns CDR1 SQVTM and CDR2 ANQGSEA. Trimming pared 6 bases from V and 5 bases from J, leaving 14 bases between. The CDR3 nucleotides are TGCAGCGTCGGATGGGCCAGGGACGAGCAGTACTTC. This encodes CSVGWARDEQYF.

The chain carries TRBV7-8 and TRBJ2-3; D unresolved. The CDR3 covers 12 residues. Germline V gene sequence: CDR1 SGHVS, CDR2 FQNEAQ. Trimming removed 5 bases at V and 5 bases at J, with 8 bases between. As DNA, the CDR3 is TGTGCCAGCAGCAACGTGGGAGATACGCAGTATTTT. It codes for CASSNVGDTQYF.

This clonotype was seen more than once but under ten times. This sequence joins TRBV30 and TRBJ2-1; D unclear. The germline V gene encodes CDR1 GTSNPN and CDR2 SVGIG (reference sequence). CDR3 size: 13 residues. Trimming took 0 bases from V and 4 from J, leaving 7 bases between them. CDR3 amino acids: CAWSVGQYNEQFF. CDR3 coding DNA: TGTGCCTGGAGTGTTGGGCAGTACAATGAGCAGTTCTTC.

The sample holds a few counts of this clonotype. The chain employs TRBV7-2 and TRBJ2-2; D remains ambiguous. V was clipped by 1 base and J by 9 bases, with 12 bases between them. Germline V gene sequence: CDR1 SGHTA, CDR2 FQGNSA. The CDR3 covers 14 residues. The CDR3 here is CASSLVRAPRELFF. CDR3 nucleotide sequence: TGTGCCAGCAGCTTAGTAAGGGCCCCCAGGGAGCTGTTTTTT. Full variable domain (missing parts from reference TRBV7-2 and TRBJ2-2): GAGVSQSPSNKVTEKGKDVELRCDPISGHTALYWYRQSLGQGLEFLIYFQGNSAPDKSGLPSDRFSAERTGGSVSTLTIQRTQQEDSAVYLCASSLVRAPRELFFGEGSRLTVL.

This clonotype has at least ten counts. The V call is TRBV3-1, the J call TRBJ2-2; unclear D gene. This CDR3 has 15 residues. The V gene lost 0 bases and the J gene lost 4 bases, with 9 bases spanning the gap. CDR1 LGHDT and CDR2 YNNKEL come from the germline V gene (reference sequence). The CDR3: CASSQDVSSTGELFF. The CDR3 coding sequence is TGTGCCAGCAGCCAAGATGTGTCGAGCACCGGGGAGCTGTTTTTT.

This chain joins TRBV29-1 and TRBJ2-7, with a tentative D call TRBD2 (7 bases). The CDR3 totals 15 residues. CDR1 is SQVTM, CDR2 ANQGSEA, per germline. Deletions cut 4 bases from V and 2 bases from J, with 18 bases between. CDR3 nucleotide sequence: TGCAGCGTTGCGGGCGCGCGGGGGCTTACCTACGAGCAGTACTTC. Its translation is CSVAGARGLTYEQYF.

This clonotype was observed a few times. The CDR3 region is CSARDAVRGGIQTQYF. The DNA for the CDR3 is TGCAGTGCTAGAGATGCCGTGCGGGGGGGCATCCAGACCCAGTACTTC. The rearrangement joins TRBV20-1 to TRBJ2-5; 9 positions match TRBD2. The CDR3 extends over 16 amino acids. J was trimmed by 6 bases and V by 0 bases; bases with no gene match: 11. Germline V gene data show CDR1 as DFQATT and CDR2 as SNEGSKA (reference sequence).

The V call is TRBV25-1, the J call TRBJ2-7; TRBD1 matches at 7 bases. The germline CDR1 and CDR2 sequences are MGHDK and SYGVNS. The V gene end was trimmed by 11 bases and the J gene end by 3 bases; junction bases not matched to a gene: 4. This CDR3 comprises 11 residues. CDR3 residues: CAVGTVYEQYF. CDR3 DNA sequence: TGTGCCGTGGGGACAGTCTACGAGCAGTACTTC.

This clonotype was seen ten or more times. The chain has TRBV12-3 or TRBV12-4 and TRBJ2-7; D perhaps matches TRBD2 (6 bases). CDR3 length equals 13 residues. V lost 1 base and J lost 6, with 10 bases in between. The CDR3 DNA reads as TGTGCCAGCAGTTTAGGGACTACCGCCGAGCAGTACTTC. Translated: CASSLGTTAEQYF.

In its sample, this clonotype was seen a few times. CDR3 region: CASSTGEAGNQPQHF. CDR3 nucleotides: TGTGCCAGCAGCACGGGAGAGGCGGGAAATCAGCCCCAGCATTTT. The chain combines TRBV7-9 with TRBJ1-5, with D uncertain. The ends were cut back, 5 bases at V and 4 bases at J, with 15 bases in the middle. CDR3 length: 15 amino acids. Germline-derived CDR1 and CDR2 are SEHNR and FQNEAQ (reference sequence).

This clonotype was counted only a few times. The genes are TRBV7-9 and TRBJ1-2; 7 bases agree with TRBD1. The CDR3 spans 13 residues. V lost 4 bases and J lost 6; bases outside the gene matches: 5. Germline V gene data show CDR1 as SEHNR and CDR2 as FQNEAQ (reference sequence). The CDR3 nucleotides read TGTGCCAGCAGCTCACAGGGGACGAATGGCTACACCTTC. Its protein product is CASSSQGTNGYTF.

This clonotype was seen more than once but under ten times. The DNA for the CDR3 is TGTGCCAGCAGACCAGGGACAGGGAACACCGGGGAGCTGTTTTTT. Protein product: CASRPGTGNTGELFF. The chain has TRBV2 and TRBJ2-2; TRBD1 agrees at 8 bases. Germline assignment: CDR1 SNHLY and CDR2 FYNNEI. The CDR3 runs to 15 residues. J lost 1 base, V lost 6 bases, and 4 bases had no gene match.

Comments on this clonotype: No conserved phenylalanine or tryptophan ends this CDR3, so it is likely a read error. The chain couples TRBV6-2 or TRBV6-3 to TRBJ2-7; 9 bases are a match to TRBD1. V shed 4 bases, J shed 4 bases, and the junction held 2 bases outside the gene matches. The germline V gene encodes CDR1 MNHEY and CDR2 SVGEGT. The CDR3 runs to 13 residues. The CDR3 reads CASSLQGAYEQYY. The CDR3 DNA sequence: TGTGCCAGCAGTTTACAGGGGGCTTACGAGCAGTACTAC.

The chain carries TRBV4-3 and TRBJ1-1; tentative D call: TRBD1 (5 bases). V lost 4 bases, J lost 4 bases, and 16 bases lay in between. Germline V gene sequence: CDR1 LGHNA, CDR2 YSLEER. This CDR3 comprises 15 residues. CDR3 sequence (DNA): TGCGCCAGCAGCCCAGCATTTGCCGGGACCACTGAAGCTTTCTTT. Amino acid sequence: CASSPAFAGTTEAFF.

J is TRBJ2-3 and V is TRBV9; TRBD2 matches at 11 bases. The CDR3 runs to 15 residues. J was trimmed by 2 bases and V by 4 bases; bases with no gene match: 3. The germline V gene encodes CDR1 SGDLS and CDR2 YYNGEE. The CDR3 loop reads CASSTTSGNTDTQYF. The CDR3 nucleotides are TGTGCCAGCAGCACGACTAGCGGGAACACAGATACGCAGTATTTT.

A few counts support this clonotype. The chain links TRBV6-6 to TRBJ1-2, with no clear D. Germline loops: CDR1 MNHNY, CDR2 SVGAGI (reference sequence). This CDR3 has 13 amino acids. Deletions cut 3 bases from V and 8 bases from J, with 13 bases between. The CDR3 DNA is TGTGCCAGCAGTTATGGCCAGTTCGGAGGCTACACCTTC. It encodes CASSYGQFGGYTF.

This clonotype showed up many times. The chain recombines TRBV12-3 or TRBV12-4 with TRBJ2-2, with TRBD1 matching over 8 bases. Trimming cost V 4 bases and J 4 bases; bases outside gene matches: 5. The CDR3 is 15 amino acids. DNA of the CDR3: TGTGCCAGCAGTTCCGGGGACAGGACCACCGGGGAGCTGTTTTTT. This translates into CASSSGDRTTGELFF.

A word on this clonotype: This could be a read error, since a much larger clone is one nucleotide away. The rearrangement uses TRBV9 and TRBJ2-7; TRBD2 might be the D (6 bases). V lost 2 bases to trimming and J lost 11 bases, with 14 bases between them. In germline, CDR1 is SGDLS, CDR2 YYNGEE. The CDR3 sequence is 12 residues long. CDR3 sequence reads: CASSVAEGREYF. The CDR3 DNA reads TGTGCCAGCAGCGTGGCGGAGGGGCGGGAGTACTTC. Complete variable domain (other parts from reference TRBV9 and TRBJ2-7): DSGVTQTPKHLITATGQRVTLRCSPRSGDLSVYWYQQSLDQGLQFLIQYYNGEERAKGNILERFSAQQFPDLHSELNLSSLELGDSALYFCASSVAEGREYFGPGTRLTVT.